This paragraph reports one T cell receptor (beta chain). These data come from a study of blood T cell repertoires in COVID-19. Study details: From T cells, B-cell-depleted T cells, or PBMCs came the material, which was cDNA or gDNA.

Per the study methods: Quantification of nucleated cells was approximated via reference gene primer amplification. Clones were sequenced by immunoSEQ multiplex PCR, and TCRdb holds only the in-frame ones, with some missing. The V and J calls and clone size were taken over from that table, and D and trimming were inferred from the DNA. This sample has over 250,000 clones, with 80% to 90% found just once. The CDR3 has 15 amino acids. The V gene lost 5 bases and the J gene lost 1 base, with 11 bases spanning the gap. The germline V gene encodes CDR1 MNHEY and CDR2 SMNVEV (reference sequence). The TCR sequence derives from a woman aged 70 to 79 with COVID-19, enrolled during active disease. Sequenced material: peripheral blood. This sequence joins TRBV27 and TRBJ2-2, with D maybe TRBD2 (6 bases). The CDR3 bases are TGTGCCAGCAGTGTCACGGGGGAGAACACCGGGGAGCTGTTTTTT. Protein product: CASSVTGENTGELFF.